This T cell receptor beta chain was identified in a study of technical replicates of blood from a handful of donors. Sequenced by immunoSEQ multiplex PCR; TCRdb stores in-frame clones only, minus some. The sample lists about 97,000 clones; about 95% were seen once. This CDR3 region has 20 residues. Germline V gene data show CDR1 as SGHRS and CDR2 as YFSETQ. Trimming left V 1 base short and J 1 base short, with 21 bases between. The TCR comes from a human donor in good health. Sequenced: T cells isolated from PBMCs. The V and J genes are TRBV5-1 and TRBJ2-6; D is perhaps TRBD1 (6 bases). The CDR3: CASSLLSQGFPFSGANVLTF. CDR3 coding DNA: TGCGCCAGCAGCTTGTTATCACAGGGTTTTCCCTTTTCTGGGGCCAACGTCCTGACTTTC. The full variable domain, in which reference TRBV5-1 and TRBJ2-6 provide the parts outside the CDR3, is KAGVTQTPRYLIKTRGQQVTLSCSPISGHRSVSWYQQTPGQGLQFLFEYFSETQRNKGNFPGRFSGRQFSNSRSEMNVSTLELGDSALYLCASSLLSQGFPFSGANVLTFGAGSRLTVL.